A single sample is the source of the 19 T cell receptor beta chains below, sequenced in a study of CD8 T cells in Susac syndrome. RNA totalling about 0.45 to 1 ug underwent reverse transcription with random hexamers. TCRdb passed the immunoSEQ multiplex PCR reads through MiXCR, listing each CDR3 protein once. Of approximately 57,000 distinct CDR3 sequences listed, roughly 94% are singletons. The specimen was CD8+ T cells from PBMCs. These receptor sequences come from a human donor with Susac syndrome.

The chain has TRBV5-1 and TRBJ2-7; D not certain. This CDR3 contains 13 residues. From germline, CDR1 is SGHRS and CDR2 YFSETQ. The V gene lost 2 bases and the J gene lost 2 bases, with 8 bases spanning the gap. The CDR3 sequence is CASSFDGPYEQYF. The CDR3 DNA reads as TGCGCCAGCAGCTTTGACGGCCCCTACGAGCAGTACTTC.

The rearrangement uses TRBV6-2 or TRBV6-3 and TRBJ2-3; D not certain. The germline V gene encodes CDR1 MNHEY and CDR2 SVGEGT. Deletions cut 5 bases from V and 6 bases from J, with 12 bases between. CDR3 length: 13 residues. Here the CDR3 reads CASSRRIGDTQYF. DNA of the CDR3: TGTGCCAGCAGTCGGAGAATAGGGGATACGCAGTATTTT.

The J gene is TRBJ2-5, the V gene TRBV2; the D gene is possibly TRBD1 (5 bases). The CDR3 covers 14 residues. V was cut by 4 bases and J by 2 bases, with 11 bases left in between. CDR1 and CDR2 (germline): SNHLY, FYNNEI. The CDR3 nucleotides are TGTGCCAGCAGTGTGTCGGCAGGGCAAGAGACCCAGTACTTC. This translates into CASSVSAGQETQYF.

The DNA for the CDR3 is TGTGCCAGCAGCTTAGGCCTACCACACTCCTACGAGCAGTACTTC. Amino acids: CASSLGLPHSYEQYF. The rearrangement uses TRBV7-9 and TRBJ2-7; D gene ambiguous. The CDR3 is 15 amino acids. V was cut by 1 base and J by 0 bases, with 10 bases left in between. The germline gives CDR1 SEHNR, CDR2 FQNEAQ (reference sequence).

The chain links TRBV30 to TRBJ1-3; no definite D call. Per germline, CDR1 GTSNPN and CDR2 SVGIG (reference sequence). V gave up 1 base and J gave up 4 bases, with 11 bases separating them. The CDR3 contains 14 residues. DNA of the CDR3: TGTGCCTGGAGTGACCCGAGTGGAGGAAACACCATATATTTT. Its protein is CAWSDPSGGNTIYF.

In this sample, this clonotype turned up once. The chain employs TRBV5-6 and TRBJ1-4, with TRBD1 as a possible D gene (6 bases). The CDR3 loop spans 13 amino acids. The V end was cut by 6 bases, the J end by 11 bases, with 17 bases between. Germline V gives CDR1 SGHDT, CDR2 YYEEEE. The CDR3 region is CASTTRTEGKLFF. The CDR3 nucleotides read TGTGCCAGCACCACGAGGACAGAGGGGAAACTGTTTTTT.

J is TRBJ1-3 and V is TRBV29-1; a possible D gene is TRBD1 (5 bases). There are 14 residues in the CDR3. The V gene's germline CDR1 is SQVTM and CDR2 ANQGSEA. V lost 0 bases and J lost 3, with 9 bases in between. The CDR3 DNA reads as TGCAGCGTTGAAGAAGCAGGGATTGGAAACACCATATATTTT. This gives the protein CSVEEAGIGNTIYF.

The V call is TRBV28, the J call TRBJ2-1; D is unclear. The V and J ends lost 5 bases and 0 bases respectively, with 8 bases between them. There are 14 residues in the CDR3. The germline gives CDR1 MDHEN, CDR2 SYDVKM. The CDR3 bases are TGTGCCAGCAGTCCCCTGGGCTCCTACAATGAGCAGTTCTTC. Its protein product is CASSPLGSYNEQFF.

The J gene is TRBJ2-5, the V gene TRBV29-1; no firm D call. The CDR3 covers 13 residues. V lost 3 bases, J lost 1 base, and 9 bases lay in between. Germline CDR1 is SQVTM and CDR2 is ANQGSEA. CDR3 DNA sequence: TGCAGCGTTGAGCCTAGAATCCAAGAGACCCAGTACTTC. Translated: CSVEPRIQETQYF.

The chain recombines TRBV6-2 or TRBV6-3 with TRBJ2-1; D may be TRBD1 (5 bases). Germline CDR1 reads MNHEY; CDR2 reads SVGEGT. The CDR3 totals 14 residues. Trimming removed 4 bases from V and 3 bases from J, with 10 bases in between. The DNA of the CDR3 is TGTGCCAGCAGTTCTGACGACAGCTACAATGAGCAGTTCTTC. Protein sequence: CASSSDDSYNEQFF.

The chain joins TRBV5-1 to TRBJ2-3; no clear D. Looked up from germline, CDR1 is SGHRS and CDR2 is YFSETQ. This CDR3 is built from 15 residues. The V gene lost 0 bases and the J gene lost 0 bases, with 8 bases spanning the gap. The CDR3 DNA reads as TGCGCCAGCAGCTTGGACCAAGACAGCACAGATACGCAGTATTTT. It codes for CASSLDQDSTDTQYF.

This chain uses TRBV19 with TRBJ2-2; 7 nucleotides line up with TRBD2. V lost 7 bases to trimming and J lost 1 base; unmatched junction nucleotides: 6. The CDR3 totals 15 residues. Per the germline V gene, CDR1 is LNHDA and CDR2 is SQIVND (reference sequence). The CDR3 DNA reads TGTGCCAGTACCCAGGGAGGGTTGAACACCGGGGAGCTGTTTTTT. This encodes CASTQGGLNTGELFF.

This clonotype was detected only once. CDR3 protein: CASNPIAGGSYGYTF. In DNA form, the CDR3 reads TGTGCCAGCAACCCCATTGCAGGGGGAAGCTATGGCTACACCTTC. This chain links TRBV9 with TRBJ1-2; TRBD1 agrees at 7 bases. There are 15 residues in the CDR3. V was clipped by 6 bases and J by 4 bases; unmatched bases: 12. CDR1 is SGDLS and CDR2 is YYNGEE in the germline V gene.

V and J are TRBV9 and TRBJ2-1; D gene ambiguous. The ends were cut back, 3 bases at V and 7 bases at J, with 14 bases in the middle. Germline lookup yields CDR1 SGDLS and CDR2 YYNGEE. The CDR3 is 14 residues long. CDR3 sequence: CASSGRPVGNEQFF. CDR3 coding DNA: TGTGCCAGCAGCGGACGACCAGTTGGGAATGAGCAGTTCTTC.

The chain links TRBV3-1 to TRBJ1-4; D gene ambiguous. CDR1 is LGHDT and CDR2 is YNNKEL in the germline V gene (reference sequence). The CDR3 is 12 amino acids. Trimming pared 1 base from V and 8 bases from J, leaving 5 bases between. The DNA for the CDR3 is TGTGCCAGCAGCCAAGTGCCGGAAAAACTGTTTTTT. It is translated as CASSQVPEKLFF.

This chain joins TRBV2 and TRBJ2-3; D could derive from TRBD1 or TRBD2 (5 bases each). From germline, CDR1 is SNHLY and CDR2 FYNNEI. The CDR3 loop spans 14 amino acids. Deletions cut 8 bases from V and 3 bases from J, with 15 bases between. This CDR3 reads CASPWGSGTDTQYF. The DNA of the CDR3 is TGTGCCAGCCCGTGGGGGTCAGGGACAGATACGCAGTATTTT. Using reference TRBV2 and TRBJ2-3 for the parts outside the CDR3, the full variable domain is EPEVTQTPSHQVTQMGQEVILRCVPISNHLYFYWYRQILGQKVEFLVSFYNNEISEKSEIFDDQFSVERPDGSNFTLKIRSTKLEDSAMYFCASPWGSGTDTQYFGPGTRLTVL.

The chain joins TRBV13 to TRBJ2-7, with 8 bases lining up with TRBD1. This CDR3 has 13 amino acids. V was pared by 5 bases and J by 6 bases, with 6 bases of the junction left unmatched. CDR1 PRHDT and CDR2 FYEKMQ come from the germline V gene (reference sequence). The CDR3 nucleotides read TGTGCCAGCAGCCCAGACAGGGGTTCCGAGCAGTACTTC. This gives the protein CASSPDRGSEQYF.

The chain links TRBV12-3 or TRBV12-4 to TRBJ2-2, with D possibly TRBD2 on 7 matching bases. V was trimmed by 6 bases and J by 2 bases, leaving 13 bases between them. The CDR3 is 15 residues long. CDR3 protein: CASRTGRGNTGELFF. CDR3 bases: TGTGCCAGCAGAACAGGGAGGGGCAACACCGGGGAGCTGTTTTTT.

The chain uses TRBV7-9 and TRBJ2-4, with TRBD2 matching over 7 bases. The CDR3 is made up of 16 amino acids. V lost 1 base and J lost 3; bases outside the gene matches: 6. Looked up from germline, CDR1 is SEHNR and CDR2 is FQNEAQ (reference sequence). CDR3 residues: CASSLVGGSYKNIQYF. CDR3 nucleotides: TGTGCCAGCAGCTTAGTGGGGGGGTCGTACAAAAACATTCAGTACTTC.